These T cell receptor beta chains were read from a single sample in a study of blood T cell repertoires in COVID-19. Profiled with immunoSEQ multiplex PCR; TCRdb holds only in-frame clones, not every one. Here the sample spans 250,000 or so clones, about 85% being singletons. The material sequenced was peripheral blood. These receptors were obtained from a woman between 55 and 75 years old with active or convalescent COVID-19. Each CDR3 is given with its conserved first and last residue. The order of the fields is J gene, clone size, V gene, D gene, CDR3 protein, CDR3 DNA. A D gene is named only where the DNA matches it firmly. The size field is filled for only some rows; it gives once, few, many or a size class.

TRBJ1-1,once,TRBV7-9,NA,CASSPTVMNTEAFF,TGTGCCAGCAGCCCCACGGTGATGAACACTGAAGCTTTCTTT
TRBJ2-5,NA,TRBV28,TRBD1,CASSRQGAPQETQYF,TGTGCCAGCAGCAGACAGGGGGCCCCCCAAGAGACCCAGTACTTC
TRBJ2-3,once,TRBV5-1,TRBD2,CASSPPLAGGPDTQYF,TGCGCCAGCAGCCCACCCCTAGCGGGGGGGCCAGATACGCAGTATTTT
TRBJ2-5,few,TRBV19,TRBD2,CASSIKASGQETQYF,TGTGCCAGTAGTATCAAGGCTAGCGGGCAAGAGACCCAGTACTTC
TRBJ2-2,NA,TRBV6-5,NA,CAIPLGTGELFF,TGTGCCATCCCACTAGGGACCGGGGAGCTGTTTTTT
TRBJ2-3,NA,TRBV7-7,TRBD2,CASSVAGGSPPDTQYF,TGTGCTAGCAGCGTAGCGGGCGGGAGTCCTCCAGATACGCAGTATTTT
TRBJ2-1,NA,TRBV6-4,NA,CASSWEQGPLNEQFF,TGTGCCAGCAGTTGGGAACAGGGCCCCCTCAATGAGCAGTTCTTC
TRBJ2-2,NA,TRBV28,TRBD1,CASRRQGAGTGELFF,TGTGCCTCTCGACGACAGGGGGCCGGCACCGGGGAGCTGTTTTTT
TRBJ1-3,NA,TRBV5-1,NA,CASSLQLQGSSGNTIYF,TGCGCCAGCAGCTTACAATTACAGGGCAGCTCTGGAAACACCATATATTTT
TRBJ1-3,NA,TRBV7-2,NA,CASSPTASGNTIYF,TGTGCCAGCAGCCCTACAGCCTCTGGAAACACCATATATTTT
TRBJ1-4,NA,TRBV28,TRBD1,CASSSRRLPRDRAVNEKLFF,TGTGCCAGCAGTTCACGAAGGCTCCCCCGGGACAGGGCGGTTAATGAAAAACTGTTTTTT
TRBJ2-1,NA,TRBV30,NA,CAWSAGRVTEQFF,TGTGCCTGGAGTGCCGGCAGGGTGACTGAGCAGTTCTTC
TRBJ1-4,NA,TRBV7-9,TRBD1,CASSPKTGMAEKLFF,TGTGCCAGCAGCCCAAAGACAGGGATGGCTGAAAAACTGTTTTTT
TRBJ2-1,NA,TRBV29-1,NA,CSAPVPGWSSYNEQFF,TGCAGCGCACCAGTCCCAGGGTGGAGCTCCTACAATGAGCAGTTCTTC
TRBJ2-2,NA,TRBV5-1,NA,CASSFGTVPGELFF,TGCGCCAGCAGCTTTGGTACAGTTCCCGGGGAGCTGTTTTTT
TRBJ2-3,NA,TRBV7-9,NA,CASSFGGRTDTQYF,TGTGCCAGCAGCTTCGGGGGACGCACAGATACGCAGTATTTT
TRBJ1-6,NA,TRBV7-9,TRBD1,CASSLTGAQNSPLHF,TGTGCCAGCAGCTTGACAGGGGCTCAGAATTCACCCCTCCACTTT
TRBJ2-2,NA,TRBV29-1,TRBD1,CSVSGQDTGELFF,TGCAGCGTTTCGGGACAGGACACCGGGGAGCTGTTTTTT
TRBJ1-4,NA,TRBV6-5,NA,CASSYSGGGFEKLFF,TGTGCCAGCAGTTACTCTGGGGGCGGCTTTGAAAAACTGTTTTTT
TRBJ2-7,medium-sized,TRBV11-3,TRBD2,CASSLTSGSLNEQYF,TGTGCCAGCAGCTTAACTAGCGGGAGTCTCAACGAGCAGTACTTC
TRBJ2-3,NA,TRBV7-2,NA,CASSFPGEGTQYF,TGTGCCAGCAGCTTCCCTGGTGAGGGTACGCAGTATTTT
TRBJ2-1,once,TRBV30,NA,CAWSLATSYNEQFF,TGTGCCTGGAGTCTAGCGACCTCCTACAATGAGCAGTTCTTC
TRBJ2-2,NA,TRBV6-2/TRBV6-3,TRBD1,CASSPLGQGDTGELFF,TGTGCCAGCAGTCCACTGGGACAGGGGGACACCGGGGAGCTGTTTTTT
TRBJ1-5,NA,TRBV5-8,TRBD1,CASSLGTGSNQPQHF,TGTGCCAGCAGCTTAGGGACAGGGAGCAATCAGCCCCAGCATTTT
TRBJ1-3,NA,TRBV9,NA,CASSASLTAGNTIYF,TGTGCCAGCAGCGCATCCTTAACGGCTGGAAACACCATATATTTT
TRBJ1-4,NA,TRBV7-9,NA,CASSLRGTGDREKLFF,TGTGCCAGCAGCTTAAGGGGTACGGGGGATCGGGAAAAACTGTTTTTT
TRBJ1-3,NA,TRBV28,TRBD1,CASSVPGTGTGNTIYF,TGTGCCAGCAGTGTTCCCGGGACAGGGACTGGAAACACCATATATTTT
TRBJ2-7,NA,TRBV18,TRBD2,CASSPGTSGSDEQYF,TGTGCCAGCTCACCCGGGACTAGCGGGAGCGACGAGCAGTACTTC
TRBJ2-1,few,TRBV11-3,TRBD2,CASSPGTSGTPWEQFF,TGTGCCAGCAGCCCGGGGACTAGCGGGACCCCCTGGGAGCAGTTCTTC
TRBJ2-3,NA,TRBV11-3,TRBD2,CASSTLAGERDTQYF,TGTGCCAGCAGCACACTAGCGGGGGAGAGAGATACGCAGTATTTT
TRBJ2-3,NA,TRBV15,TRBD2,CATSNSGGDTQYF,TGTGCCACCAGCAACAGCGGGGGAGATACGCAGTATTTT
TRBJ1-2,NA,TRBV2,TRBD1,CASEGARAGYGYTF,TGTGCCAGCGAGGGGGCACGAGCGGGCTATGGCTACACCTTC
TRBJ1-6,few,TRBV19,NA,CASSISGENSPLHF,TGTGCCAGTAGTATTTCAGGGGAAAATTCACCCCTCCACTTT
TRBJ2-1,NA,TRBV6-1,NA,CASSEREDEQFF,TGTGCCAGCAGTGAAAGAGAGGATGAGCAGTTCTTC
TRBJ2-3,few,TRBV6-1,TRBD2,CASSEASYDQRGDIDTQYF,TGTGCCAGCAGTGAAGCTAGCTATGACCAGCGGGGGGATATAGATACGCAGTATTTT
TRBJ1-5,NA,TRBV6-5,TRBD1,CASTKDRSGQPQHF,TGTGCCAGCACTAAGGACAGGTCGGGCCAGCCCCAGCATTTT
TRBJ2-3,NA,TRBV11-2,NA,CASSLDGRGGTDTQYF,TGTGCCAGCAGCTTAGACGGCAGGGGTGGCACAGATACGCAGTATTTT
TRBJ1-2,few,TRBV2,TRBD1,CASSETRTGDGYTF,TGTGCCAGCAGTGAAACAAGGACAGGGGACGGCTACACCTTC
TRBJ1-4,NA,TRBV21-1,NA,CASPGQGYGDAEKLFF,TGTGCCAGCCCGGGACAGGGGTACGGAGATGCGGAAAAACTGTTTTTT
TRBJ1-1,few,TRBV6-6,TRBD1,CASSLDRASGGTEAFF,TGTGCCAGCAGTTTAGACAGGGCGAGCGGGGGCACTGAAGCTTTCTTT
TRBJ2-7,NA,TRBV15,NA,CATSRDPRYGQYF,TGTGCCACCAGCAGAGATCCCAGGTACGGGCAGTACTTC
TRBJ2-2,NA,TRBV9,NA,CASSVVRGGTGELFF,TGTGCCAGCAGCGTAGTCAGGGGCGGCACCGGGGAGCTGTTTTTT
TRBJ2-1,NA,TRBV5-1,NA,CASSLIALNEQFF,TGCGCCAGCAGCTTAATAGCATTGAATGAGCAGTTCTTC